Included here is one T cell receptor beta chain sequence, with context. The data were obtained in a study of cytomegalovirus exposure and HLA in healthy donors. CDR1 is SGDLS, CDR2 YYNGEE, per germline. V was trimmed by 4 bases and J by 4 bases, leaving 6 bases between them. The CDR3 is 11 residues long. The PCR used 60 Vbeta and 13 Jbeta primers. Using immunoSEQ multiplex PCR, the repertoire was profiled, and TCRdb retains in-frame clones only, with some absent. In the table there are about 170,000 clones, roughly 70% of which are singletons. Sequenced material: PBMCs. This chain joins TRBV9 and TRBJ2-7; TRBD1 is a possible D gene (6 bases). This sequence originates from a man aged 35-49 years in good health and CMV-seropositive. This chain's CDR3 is CASSQGYEQYF. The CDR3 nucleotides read TGTGCCAGCAGCCAGGGGTACGAGCAGTACTTC.